This TCR beta chain was captured in a study of blood T cell repertoires in COVID-19. V dropped 0 bases and J dropped 3; count of bases not matched to a gene: 9. The CDR3 consists of 18 residues. Per germline, CDR1 LNHDA and CDR2 SQIVND (reference sequence). Assay used: immunoSEQ multiplex PCR; TCRdb lists only in-frame clones, some missing. Of fewer than 100,000 clones detected, approximately 90% appear once; the ten largest clones hold 3.5% to 5.5%. The TCR comes from a man aged 70-80 years with acute or convalescent COVID-19. The sample comprised peripheral blood. The gene calls are TRBV19 and TRBJ1-5; TRBD1 aligns across 9 bases. The CDR3 region has the DNA TGTGCCAGTAGTATAGAGGCAGGGGACAGGGCCCACAATCAGCCCCAGCATTTT. Translated: CASSIEAGDRAHNQPQHF.